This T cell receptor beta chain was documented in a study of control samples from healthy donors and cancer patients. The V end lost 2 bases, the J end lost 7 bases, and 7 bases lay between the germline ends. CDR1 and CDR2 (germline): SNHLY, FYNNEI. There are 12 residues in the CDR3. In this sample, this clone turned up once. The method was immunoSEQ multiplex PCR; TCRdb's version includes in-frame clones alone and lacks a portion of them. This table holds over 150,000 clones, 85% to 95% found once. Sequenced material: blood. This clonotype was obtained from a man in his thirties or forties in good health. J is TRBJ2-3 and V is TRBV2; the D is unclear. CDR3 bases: TGTGCCAGCAGTGAAAGTGACAATACGCAGTATTTT. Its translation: CASSESDNTQYF.